Listed below are T cell receptor delta chains from one sample, sequenced in a study of γδ T cells in repeated Plasmodium falciparum infection. TCRdb made new clone calls on the multiplex PCR reads using CATT. The top ten clones hold 9% of a sample with roughly 86,000 delta-chain clones, over 1.1% of them seen once. Sequenced material: gamma-delta T cells from blood. The receptor set was obtained from a pool of human donors (malaria-infected and uninfected, not separated). CDR3s include the opening cysteine and the closing phenylalanine or tryptophan. A D gene is named only where the DNA matches it firmly. Each size is how often the clone was seen (once, few, many) or a class if it is expanded.

TRDJ1,TRDD3,many,TRDV1,CALGGRTSRDTTQGLIF,TGTGCTCTTGGGGGCCGAACTTCGAGGGATACCACGCAGGGACTCATCTTT
TRDJ4,-,many,TRDV1,CALGETPTSYYNGGRTARPLIF,TGTGCTCTTGGGGAAACTCCCACGTCCTACTATAATGGGGGTAGAACGGCCAGACCCCTGATCTTT
TRDJ1,TRDD3,many,TRDV1,CALGELSLRRGDTWDKLIF,TGTGCTCTTGGGGAACTGAGCCTACGTCGAGGGGATACTTGGGATAAACTCATCTTT
TRDJ1,TRDD3,medium-sized,TRDV1,CALGELGRIRIKLIF,TGTGCTCTTGGGGAACTAGGAAGGATACGCATTAAACTCATCTTT
TRDJ1,TRDD3,many,TRDV1,CALGELNPTYRTGGNTDKLIF,TGTGCTCTTGGGGAACTTAACCCTACTTATCGTACTGGGGGAAACACCGATAAACTCATCTTT
TRDJ1,-,many,TRDV2,CACVSSRTFRYRLGYTDKLIF,TGTGCCTGTGTGTCTTCTCGAACATTCCGATATCGATTGGGGTACACCGATAAACTCATCTTT
TRDJ1,TRDD3,medium-sized,TRDV1,CALGDRAPPLYWGIQNLAADKLIF,TGTGCTCTTGGAGATCGGGCGCCTCCCTTGTACTGGGGGATACAAAATTTAGCAGCCGATAAACTCATCTTT
TRDJ1,-,many,TRDV1,CALGEAVILRLGGLYTDKLIF,TGTGCTCTTGGGGAGGCTGTCATACTACGACTGGGAGGACTTTACACCGATAAACTCATCTTT
TRDJ1,-,many,TRDV1,CALRDPWDPPYTDKLIF,TGTGCTCTTAGGGACCCGTGGGACCCGCCGTACACCGATAAACTCATCTTT
TRDJ1,TRDD3,many,TRDV1,CALSWGYGGADKLIF,TGTGCTCTTTCCTGGGGATACGGTGGCGCCGATAAACTCATCTTT
TRDJ1,-,many,TRDV1,CALGEGASYWGWTDKLIF,TGTGCTCTTGGGGAAGGGGCTTCCTACTGGGGGTGGACCGATAAACTCATCTTT
TRDJ1,TRDD3,many,TRDV1,CALGVPWVPSLTGGYASGARWVLPDKLIF,TGTGCTCTTGGGGTTCCTTGGGTTCCGTCTCTTACTGGGGGATACGCAAGCGGCGCGCGATGGGTCCTTCCCGATAAACTCATCTTT
TRDJ1,TRDD3,medium-sized,TRDV1,CALDGGYALRDKLIF,TGTGCTCTCGATGGGGGATACGCGTTGCGGGATAAACTCATCTTT
TRDJ1,-,few,TRDV2,CACETGLHF,TGTGCCTGTGAGACGGGACTTCACTTT
TRDJ1,TRDD3,medium-sized,TRDV2,CACDTLLGDTRTDKLIF,TGTGCCTGTGACACCTTACTGGGGGATACGCGCACCGATAAACTCATCTTT
TRDJ1,-,many,TRDV1,CALGELLPRGADKLIF,TGTGCTCTTGGGGAACTTCTCCCACGGGGGGCCGATAAACTCATCTTT
TRDJ1,TRDD3,many,TRDV2,CACDPVLGDTKKNDKLIF,TGTGCCTGTGACCCAGTACTGGGGGATACGAAGAAGAACGATAAACTCATCTTT
TRDJ1,-,many,TRDV1,CALGEVGGSYTDKLIF,TGTGCTCTTGGGGAAGTTGGAGGGTCGTACACCGATAAACTCATCTTT
TRDJ1,-,many,TRDV3,CAGGFVLGNTDKLIF,TGTGCCGGGGGGTTTGTACTGGGTAACACCGATAAACTCATCTTT
TRDJ1,TRDD3,many,TRDV1,CALGEPLAFPFLLTGGYLNTDKLIF,TGTGCTCTTGGGGAGCCACTAGCCTTCCCCTTTTTACTTACTGGGGGGTACCTTAACACCGATAAACTCATCTTT
TRDJ1,-,few,TRDV1,CALGERGRFNTDKLIF,TGTGCACTTGGGGAACGGGGACGTTTCAACACCGATAAACTCATCTTT
TRDJ1,TRDD3,many,TRDV1,CALGELPTRGYGDDKLIF,TGTGCTCTTGGGGAACTTCCTACGCGGGGATACGGGGACGATAAACTCATCTTT
TRDJ1,TRDD2,many,TRDV1,CALGEFILPKANWVLTDKLIF,TGTGCTCTTGGGGAATTTATCCTTCCTAAGGCCAACTGGGTGTTAACCGATAAACTCATCTTT
TRDJ1,TRDD3,many,TRDV2,CACDTILGDTYTDKLIF,TGTGCCTGTGACACCATACTGGGGGATACTTACACCGATAAACTCATCTTT
TRDJ1,TRDD3,many,TRDV1,CALGEPTGGLDTDKLIF,TGTGCTCTTGGGGAACCTACTGGGGGACTAGACACCGATAAACTCATCTTT
TRDJ1,TRDD3,many,TRDV1,CALGETGGYVYADKLIF,TGTGCTCTTGGGGAAACTGGGGGATACGTATATGCCGATAAACTCATCTTT
TRDJ1,TRDD3,medium-sized,TRDV2,CACDDLLGDTPAYTDKLIF,TGTGCCTGTGACGATTTACTGGGGGATACGCCCGCGTACACCGATAAACTCATCTTT
TRDJ1,TRDD3,many,TRDV2,CACDPLGVTYTDKLIF,TGTGCCTGTGACCCACTGGGGGTCACGTACACCGATAAACTCATCTTT
TRDJ1,TRDD3,many,TRDV1,CALGVPLRKGTGGYPRSYTDKLIF,TGTGCTCTTGGGGTCCCACTAAGAAAAGGTACTGGGGGATACCCCCGATCGTACACCGATAAACTCATCTTT
TRDJ1,TRDD3,many,TRDV1,CALGGFGGSDKLIF,TGTGCTCTTGGGGGATTTGGGGGATCCGATAAACTCATCTTT
TRDJ1,TRDD3,many,TRDV1,CALGELQYWGDKLIF,TGTGCTCTTGGGGAACTGCAGTACTGGGGCGATAAACTCATCTTT